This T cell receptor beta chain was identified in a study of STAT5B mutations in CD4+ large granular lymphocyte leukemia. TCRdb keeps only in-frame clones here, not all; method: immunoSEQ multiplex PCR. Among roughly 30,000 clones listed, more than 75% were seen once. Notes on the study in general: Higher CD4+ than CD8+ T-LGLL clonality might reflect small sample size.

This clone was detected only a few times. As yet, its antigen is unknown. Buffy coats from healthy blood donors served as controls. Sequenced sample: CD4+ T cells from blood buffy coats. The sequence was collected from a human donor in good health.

The CDR3 is CASSQGQPNIQYF. In DNA, the CDR3 is TGTGCCAGCAGCCAGGGACAGCCCAACATTCAGTACTTC. The J gene is TRBJ2-4, the V gene TRBV7-2; TRBD1 agrees at 7 bases. Germline-derived CDR1 and CDR2 are SGHTA and FQGNSA. The CDR3 covers 13 residues. J lost 7 bases, V lost 5 bases, and 5 bases had no gene match. Based on the CDR3 plus reference TRBV7-2 and TRBJ2-4, the full variable domain is GAGVSQSPSNKVTEKGKDVELRCDPISGHTALYWYRQSLGQGLEFLIYFQGNSAPDKSGLPSDRFSAERTGGSVSTLTIQRTQQEDSAVYLCASSQGQPNIQYFGAGTRLSVL.